The 17 T cell receptor beta chains below come from one sample, sequenced in a study of blood T cell repertoires in COVID-19. Repertoires were generated with immunoSEQ multiplex PCR, while TCRdb's copy carries only in-frame clones and drops some. Altogether approximately 150,000 clones are present, less than 90% being singletons, with the ten largest covering 2.5% to 3%. Sequencing was performed on peripheral blood. These TCRs come from a human donor with COVID-19, enrolled during active disease. The donor label of this sample is uncertain.

The genes are TRBV5-5 and TRBJ1-1; TRBD1 matches 7 bases. With V trimmed by 0 bases and J by 12 bases, 5 bases remained unmatched. This CDR3 is 12 amino acids long. Germline V CDR1 and CDR2: SGHKS, YYEKEE (reference sequence). Here the CDR3 reads CASSLATGDPFF. CDR3 nucleotides: TGTGCCAGCAGCTTGGCCACAGGGGATCCTTTCTTT. The complete variable domain, with remaining parts taken from reference TRBV5-5 and TRBJ1-1, reads DAGVTQSPTHLIKTRGQQVTLRCSPISGHKSVSWYQQVLGQGPQFIFQYYEKEERGRGNFPDRFSARQFPNYSSELNVNALLLGDSALYLCASSLATGDPFFGQGTRLTVV.

The chain recombines TRBV19 with TRBJ2-5; possibly TRBD2 for D (7 bases). Germline loops: CDR1 LNHDA, CDR2 SQIVND (reference sequence). The CDR3 sequence is 13 residues long. The V end lost 4 bases, the J end lost 3 bases, and 9 bases lay between the germline ends. In DNA form, the CDR3 reads TGTGCCAGTAGTAAGGGGGGGAAAGAGACCCAGTACTTC. The encoded protein is CASSKGGKETQYF.

The chain has TRBV5-4 and TRBJ2-3, with TRBD1 matching over 8 bases. Germline V lookup: CDR1 SGHNT, CDR2 YYREEE (reference sequence). J was trimmed by 0 bases and V by 5 bases; bases with no gene match: 11. The CDR3 is made up of 17 amino acids. The CDR3 reads CASRRGTGYSSTDTQYF. CDR3 nucleotide sequence: TGTGCCAGCAGAAGGGGGACAGGCTATTCTAGCACAGATACGCAGTATTTT.

This rearrangement joins TRBV11-3 to TRBJ2-3, with D possibly matching TRBD2 (6 bases). In germline, CDR1 is SGHNT, CDR2 YENEEA. The CDR3 runs to 16 residues. Trimming shortened V by 7 bases and J by 2 bases, and 19 bases separated the two germline ends. The CDR3 reads CASIEGRGGSTDTQYF. The CDR3 nucleotides are TGTGCCAGCATCGAGGGGCGGGGAGGTTCCACAGATACGCAGTATTTT.

This chain joins TRBV30 and TRBJ1-2; unclear D gene. From germline, CDR1 is GTSNPN and CDR2 SVGIG (reference sequence). This CDR3 comprises 13 residues. Trimming removed 0 bases at V and 5 bases at J, with 10 bases between. CDR3 in DNA: TGTGCCTGGAGTGTTCGTCAGGCATATGGCTACACCTTC. It translates to CAWSVRQAYGYTF.

The chain employs TRBV27 and TRBJ2-3; a weak D match, TRBD2 (5 bases). The CDR3 is 13 residues long. Trimming pared 7 bases from V and 2 bases from J, leaving 10 bases between. Germline loops: CDR1 MNHEY, CDR2 SMNVEV (reference sequence). CDR3: CASKSGDTDTQYF. The CDR3 region has the DNA TGTGCCAGCAAAAGCGGAGACACAGATACGCAGTATTTT.

This chain joins TRBV25-1 and TRBJ1-4; 8 bases agree with TRBD1. Germline CDR1 MGHDK, CDR2 SYGVNS. J was trimmed by 0 bases and V by 8 bases; bases with no gene match: 5. CDR3 length equals 15 residues. The CDR3 sequence is CASGLQGATNEKLFF. CDR3 nucleotides: TGTGCCAGCGGTTTACAGGGGGCAACTAATGAAAAACTGTTTTTT.

V gene TRBV5-4 combines with J gene TRBJ2-1, with 9 positions matching TRBD2. The CDR3 is 15 amino acids. The ends lost 0 bases at V and 7 bases at J; junction bases unmatched: 5. CDR1 is SGHNT and CDR2 is YYREEE in the germline V gene (reference sequence). The CDR3 DNA reads as TGTGCCAGCAGCTTGGGGCGGGGGGGCAGGAATGAGCAGTTCTTC. This translates into CASSLGRGGRNEQFF.

The chain links TRBV10-3 to TRBJ2-2, with 10 bases fitting TRBD1. V gave up 2 bases and J gave up 3 bases; unmatched junction bases: 0. The CDR3 consists of 15 residues. Germline V CDR1 and CDR2: ENHRY, SYGVKD. In DNA form, the CDR3 reads TGTGCCATCAGTGAGGACAGGGGGCACACCGGGGAGCTGTTTTTT. Translation: CAISEDRGHTGELFF.

The V gene is TRBV25-1, the J gene TRBJ2-7, with TRBD1 identical over 7 bases. CDR1 MGHDK and CDR2 SYGVNS come from the germline V gene. The junction had 2 bases not matched to a gene; V was cut back by 2 bases and J by 1 base. The CDR3 sequence is 14 residues long. In DNA, the CDR3 is TGTGCCAGCAGTGAAGTGACAGGGTCCTACGAGCAGTACTTC. Translated: CASSEVTGSYEQYF.

This clone came up once. This rearrangement joins TRBV2 to TRBJ1-5; 7 bases match TRBD1. Germline V lookup: CDR1 SNHLY, CDR2 FYNNEI. Trimming removed 5 bases from V and 6 bases from J; junction bases left unmatched: 7. The CDR3 is made up of 14 amino acids. The CDR3 bases are TGTGCCAGCAGTTTAGGACAGGAAGGTCAGCCCCAGCATTTT. Translated, it gives CASSLGQEGQPQHF.

The J gene is TRBJ2-2, the V gene TRBV2; 9 nucleotides agree with TRBD2. The V gene's germline CDR1 is SNHLY and CDR2 FYNNEI. Germline trimming cut 6 bases from V and 8 bases from J; bases unmatched to any gene: 7. The CDR3 has 14 amino acids. In nucleotides, the CDR3 is TGTGCCAGCAGATTCCAGCGGGAGGCTGGGGAGCTGTTTTTT. It is translated as CASRFQREAGELFF.

V gene TRBV9 combines with J gene TRBJ1-1, with D possibly being TRBD1 (6 bases). The CDR3 has 13 residues. The ends were cut back, 4 bases at V and 3 bases at J, with 10 bases in the middle. CDR1 and CDR2 (germline): SGDLS, YYNGEE. The CDR3 DNA is TGTGCCAGCAGCCGCCGGACAGACACTGAAGCTTTCTTT. Translated, it gives CASSRRTDTEAFF.

This chain joins TRBV5-4 and TRBJ2-5, with D possibly matching TRBD2 (5 bases). There are 14 residues in the CDR3. V lost 0 bases, J lost 5 bases, and 11 bases lay in between. The germline gives CDR1 SGHNT, CDR2 YYREEE (reference sequence). The CDR3 DNA sequence: TGTGCCAGCAGCTTGGAGTGGGAGCAGGAGACCCAGTACTTC. Translation gives CASSLEWEQETQYF.

The V call is TRBV28, the J call TRBJ2-7; TRBD1 aligns across 7 bases. The CDR3 is 13 amino acids. CDR1 and CDR2 from the germline V gene are MDHEN and SYDVKM. V was clipped by 6 bases and J by 9 bases; unmatched bases: 11. CDR3: CASRQGVVGVQYF. CDR3 nucleotides: TGTGCCAGCAGGCAGGGGGTTGTAGGTGTGCAGTACTTC. Filled out from reference TRBV28 and TRBJ2-7, the complete variable domain reads DVKVTQSSRYLVKRTGEKVFLECVQDMDHENMFWYRQDPGLGLRLIYFSYDVKMKEKGDIPEGYSVSREKKERFSLILESASTNQTSMYLCASRQGVVGVQYFGPGTRLTVT.

The chain recombines TRBV9 with TRBJ2-1, with 8 bases aligning to TRBD1. From germline, CDR1 is SGDLS and CDR2 YYNGEE. This CDR3 is 15 amino acids long. Unmatched junction bases numbered 12, after V lost 2 bases and J lost 11 bases. CDR3 bases: TGTGCCAGCAGCGTCCGGACAGGGTCTACAATGAAGCAGTTCTTC. It is translated as CASSVRTGSTMKQFF. The whole variable domain, remainder taken from reference TRBV9 and TRBJ2-1, is DSGVTQTPKHLITATGQRVTLRCSPRSGDLSVYWYQQSLDQGLQFLIQYYNGEERAKGNILERFSAQQFPDLHSELNLSSLELGDSALYFCASSVRTGSTMKQFFGPGTRLTVL.

The sample holds a few counts of this clone. The genes are TRBV28 and TRBJ1-3; TRBD1 agrees at 7 bases. CDR3 length: 16 residues. With 2 bases clipped from V and 0 bases from J, the junction kept 4 bases outside the gene matches. Germline CDR1 and CDR2: MDHEN and SYDVKM. DNA of the CDR3: TGTGCCAGCAGTTTACAGGGGGTGCGCTCTGGAAACACCATATATTTT. This sequence encodes CASSLQGVRSGNTIYF.